Each of the 14 T cell receptor beta chains below was sequenced from the same sample in a study of CD8+CD57+ T cells in acquired aplastic anemia (dated by TCRdb to 2016 to 2018). Flow cytometry had shown CD8+CD57+ cell expansion in the patients selected for sequencing. The sample was run on an Illumina HiSeq 2000. TCR beta VDJ combination and CDR3 sequence profiling used genomic DNA as the template. Using fastp at Q25 and MiXCR, TCRdb reprocessed the public reads and kept productive beta chains. Entries are consolidated by CDR3 protein sequence, retaining the most common genes and DNA. Counted in this sample were approximately 300,000 distinct CDR3 sequences; 50% to 65% of them appeared once. Jointly, the top ten make up 1.3% of the sample. Sequencing was done on a sample of sorted CD4+, CD8+, or CD8+CD57+ T cells (not recorded which) from PBMCs. These receptors all stem from a human donor with aplastic anemia.

This clonotype was detected ten times or more. J is TRBJ2-3 and V is TRBV4-1; tentatively, D is TRBD2 (5 bases). Germline V gene lookup returns CDR1 MGHRA and CDR2 YSYEKL. V shed 0 bases and J shed 6 bases, with 16 bases lying between them. The CDR3 is 16 residues long. The CDR3 sequence: CASSQDSSGRGDTQYF. CDR3 coding DNA: TGCGCCAGCAGCCAAGACTCCAGCGGACGAGGGGATACGCAGTATTTT.

The V call is TRBV19, the J call TRBJ2-7; 8 bases map to TRBD2. The CDR3 consists of 15 residues. Unmatched junction bases numbered 6, after V lost 3 bases and J lost 2 bases. The V gene's germline CDR1 is LNHDA and CDR2 SQIVND (reference sequence). CDR3 bases: TGTGCCAGTAGTATGACTGGACTAGCCGCCTACGAGCAGTACTTC. It yields the protein CASSMTGLAAYEQYF.

V is TRBV20-1 and J is TRBJ2-3, with TRBD2 identical over 11 bases. The germline gives CDR1 DFQATT, CDR2 SNEGSKA (reference sequence). The CDR3 totals 13 residues. V lost 4 bases to trimming and J lost 5 bases; unmatched junction nucleotides: 2. CDR3 in amino acids: CSATTSGIDTQYF. In DNA, the CDR3 is TGCAGTGCTACGACTAGCGGGATAGATACGCAGTATTTT.

The chain recombines TRBV7-3 with TRBJ1-5, with D hard to call. The V end lost 0 bases, the J end lost 7 bases, and 7 bases lay between the germline ends. CDR1 is SGHTA, CDR2 FQGTGA, per germline. The CDR3 spans 13 residues. In nucleotides, the CDR3 is TGTGCCAGCAGCTTAACGTTAAACCAGCCCCAGCATTTT. Its translation: CASSLTLNQPQHF.

The chain has TRBV15 and TRBJ1-4; D uncertain. Between the trimmed V and J ends, which lost 4 bases and 0 bases, there was a span of 9 bases. From germline, CDR1 is LNHNV and CDR2 YYDKDF (reference sequence). CDR3 length: 15 residues. CDR3 nucleotides: TGTGCCACCAGCAACCAGCTTGCAACTAATGAAAAACTGTTTTTT. It translates to CATSNQLATNEKLFF.

The V call is TRBV29-1, the J call TRBJ2-4; 7 positions agree with TRBD1. Germline trimming cut 4 bases from V and 1 base from J; bases unmatched to any gene: 13. This CDR3 region has 17 residues. Germline-derived CDR1 and CDR2 are SQVTM and ANQGSEA. The CDR3: CSVGAGTAPVAKNIQYF. In DNA, the CDR3 is TGCAGCGTTGGAGCCGGGACAGCTCCTGTGGCCAAAAACATTCAGTACTTC. The entire variable domain, with the rest obtained from reference TRBV29-1 and TRBJ2-4, is as follows: SAVISQKPSRDICQRGTSLTIQCQVDSQVTMMFWYRQQPGQSLTLIATANQGSEATYESGFVIDKFPISRPNLTFSTLTVSNMSPEDSSIYLCSVGAGTAPVAKNIQYFGAGTRLSVL.

In its sample, this clonotype was seen a few times. The V call is TRBV10-1, the J call TRBJ1-5; TRBD1 matches 10 bases. J gave up 2 bases and V 6 bases, and 4 bases lay outside the gene matches. Germline assignment: CDR1 WNHNN and CDR2 SYGVQD (reference sequence). This CDR3 has 15 residues. The CDR3 loop reads CASRETGGGNQPQHF. CDR3 coding DNA: TGCGCCAGCAGAGAGACAGGGGGCGGCAATCAGCCCCAGCATTTT.

The chain uses TRBV20-1 and TRBJ2-7; D unresolved. V lost 0 bases, J lost 0 bases, and 9 bases lay in between. Germline values: CDR1 DFQATT, CDR2 SNEGSKA (reference sequence). The CDR3 has 14 residues. CDR3 residues: CSARERARSYEQYF. The DNA for the CDR3 is TGCAGTGCTAGAGAGAGAGCGCGCTCCTACGAGCAGTACTTC.

This clonotype was observed at least ten times. The chain joins TRBV7-3 to TRBJ2-5; a weak D match, TRBD1 (6 bases). V was clipped by 5 bases and J by 7 bases, with 20 bases between them. The CDR3 spans 15 residues. The germline CDR1 and CDR2 sequences are SGHTA and FQGTGA. The CDR3 nucleotides are TGTGCCAGCAGCCCCGACCAGCCAGGGGCGGGGACCCAGTACTTC. Its protein is CASSPDQPGAGTQYF.

Note on this clonotype: The junction shows a germline mismatch at one end, possibly a read error. The chain combines TRBV12-3 or TRBV12-4 with TRBJ2-7; 11 positions agree with TRBD2. CDR3 length equals 16 residues. The CDR3 DNA reads as TGTGCCAGCAGTTTCGTAGCGGGAGGGCCTTCCTGCGAGCAGTACTTC. The encoded protein is CASSFVAGGPSCEQYF.

The sample holds many counts of this clonotype. The rearrangement uses TRBV5-5 and TRBJ2-3; no clear D gene. The germline V gene has CDR1 SGHKS and CDR2 YYEKEE (reference sequence). CDR3 length equals 15 residues. Trimming took off 3 bases at V and 3 bases at J, with 14 bases between the two ends. The CDR3 DNA reads TGTGCCAGCAGCTGGGGTTCCACCGGAACAGATACGCAGTATTTT. Translation: CASSWGSTGTDTQYF.

This clonotype showed up many times. J is TRBJ1-1 and V is TRBV20-1; a weak D match, TRBD1 (6 bases). Trimming stripped 3 bases from V and 3 bases from J, with 11 bases between. Germline CDR1 reads DFQATT; CDR2 reads SNEGSKA (reference sequence). This CDR3 is 13 amino acids long. The CDR3 bases are TGCAGTGCTAGTGGAGGGGGAGACACTGAAGCTTTCTTT. Translation gives CSASGGGDTEAFF.

The CDR3 spells CASSLSNYGYTF. The CDR3 coding sequence is TGTGCCAGCAGCTTATCGAACTATGGCTACACCTTC. The chain has TRBV7-2 and TRBJ1-2, with no clear D. V gave up 2 bases and J gave up 2 bases, with 3 bases separating them. This CDR3 region has 12 residues. Germline CDR1 is SGHTA and CDR2 is FQGNSA.

Concerning this clonotype itself: Compared with germline, one end of the junction differs, possibly owing to a read error. This rearrangement joins TRBV15 to TRBJ2-7; D is perhaps TRBD1 or TRBD2 (5 bases each). Looked up from germline, CDR1 is LNHNV and CDR2 is YYDKDF (reference sequence). The CDR3 contains 12 residues. The DNA of the CDR3 is TGCGCCGGACCGGGACGGGGTGTAGAGCAGTACTTC. It yields the protein CAGPGRGVEQYF. The full variable domain, with the rest looked up from reference TRBV15 and TRBJ2-7, is DAMVIQNPRYQVTQFGKPVTLSCSQTLNHNVMYWYQQKSSQAPKLLFHYYDKDFNNEADTPDNFQSRRPNTSFCFLDIRSPGLGDTAMYLCAGPGRGVEQYFGPGTRLTVT.